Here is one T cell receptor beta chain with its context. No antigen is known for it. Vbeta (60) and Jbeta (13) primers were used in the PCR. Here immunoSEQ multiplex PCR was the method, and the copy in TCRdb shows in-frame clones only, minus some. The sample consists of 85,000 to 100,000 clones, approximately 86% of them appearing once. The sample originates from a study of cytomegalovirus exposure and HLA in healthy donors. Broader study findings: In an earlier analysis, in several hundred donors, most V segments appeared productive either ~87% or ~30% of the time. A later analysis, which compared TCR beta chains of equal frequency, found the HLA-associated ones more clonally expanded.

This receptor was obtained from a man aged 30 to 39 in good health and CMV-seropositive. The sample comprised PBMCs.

The CDR3, as DNA: TGTGCCAGCAGTTTAATCGCGGGACCTTCCTACAATGAGCAGTTCTTC. Amino acid sequence: CASSLIAGPSYNEQFF. The chain couples TRBV27 to TRBJ2-1, with D possibly matching TRBD2 (6 bases). Looked up from germline, CDR1 is MNHEY and CDR2 is SMNVEV (reference sequence). Trimming removed 2 bases from V and 1 base from J, with 12 bases in between. This CDR3 region has 16 residues.